The 10 T cell receptor beta chains below all came from one sample that was sequenced in a study of blood T cell repertoires in COVID-19. The assay was immunoSEQ multiplex PCR, and TCRdb's table has in-frame clones only and misses some. The sample lists about 180,000 clones, about 82% seen once, with about 8.6% in the top ten. Sequenced: PBMCs or T cells enriched from blood (not recorded which). The receptors were sampled from a woman aged 25 to 39 who had recovered from COVID-19.

This clone appeared a few times. The chain employs TRBV19 and TRBJ1-2; D call uncertain. The CDR3 covers 14 residues. Trimming stripped 3 bases from V and 0 bases from J, with 8 bases between. CDR1 is LNHDA and CDR2 is SQIVND in the germline V gene (reference sequence). The CDR3 bases are TGTGCCAGTAGTATCCCCGACACTAACTATGGCTACACCTTC. Translating gives CASSIPDTNYGYTF.

The chain has TRBV3-1 (or the pseudogene TRBV3-2) and TRBJ2-7, with 10 bases that match TRBD2. The germline V gene has CDR1 LGHDT and CDR2 YNNKEL (reference sequence). After removal of 4 bases from V and 4 bases from J, the junction contained 4 bases not matched to a gene. This CDR3 has 14 residues. The CDR3, as DNA: TGTGCCAGCAGCCGAGCGGGAGGGCCTTACGAGCAGTACTTC. Encoded protein: CASSRAGGPYEQYF.

This clone was observed a handful of times. The chain joins TRBV15 to TRBJ1-3; perhaps TRBD1 as D (6 bases). The CDR3 covers 15 residues. Germline CDR1 LNHNV, CDR2 YYDKDF (reference sequence). Trimming took off 5 bases at V and 4 bases at J, with 15 bases between the two ends. Written as DNA, the CDR3 is TGTGCCACCAGCGTAGAAACAGGGTTCGGAAACACCATATATTTT. Its translation is CATSVETGFGNTIYF.

J is TRBJ2-5 and V is TRBV9, with 12 bases that match TRBD2. Trimming at V came to 4 bases and at J to 1 base, leaving 5 bases not matched to a gene. The CDR3 extends over 16 amino acids. CDR1 is SGDLS, CDR2 YYNGEE, per germline. CDR3 in DNA: TGTGCCAGCAGCCCCCCGGGACTAGCGGGCCAAGAGACCCAGTACTTC. This sequence encodes CASSPPGLAGQETQYF.

The chain employs TRBV2 and TRBJ2-2; TRBD1 matches 11 bases. The CDR3 length is 14 residues. Trimming took 6 bases from V and 7 from J; bases not matched to a gene: 4. In germline, CDR1 is SNHLY, CDR2 FYNNEI. CDR3 nucleotides: TGTGCCAGCAGGGACAGGGGGCCTAACGGGGAGCTGTTTTTT. This gives the protein CASRDRGPNGELFF.

This rearrangement joins TRBV6-6 to TRBJ2-7; 7 positions match TRBD1. The CDR3 length is 15 residues. With 5 bases clipped from V and 1 base from J, the junction kept 8 bases outside the gene matches. Germline CDR1 reads MNHNY; CDR2 reads SVGAGI (reference sequence). CDR3 DNA: TGTGCCAGCAGTCGAGACAGGGCTGAGTCCTACGAGCAGTACTTC. Protein product: CASSRDRAESYEQYF.

This rearrangement joins TRBV7-9 to TRBJ2-1; unclear D gene. Germline loops: CDR1 SEHNR, CDR2 FQNEAQ (reference sequence). V was trimmed by 3 bases and J by 7 bases, leaving 10 bases between them. The CDR3 totals 13 residues. The DNA for the CDR3 is TGTGCCAGCAGCTTGGCTTCTTCGAATGAGCAGTTCTTC. Protein: CASSLASSNEQFF.

This rearrangement joins TRBV6-1 to TRBJ2-5, with D possibly matching TRBD1 (6 bases). The V end was cut by 2 bases, the J end by 4 bases, with 14 bases between. The CDR3 is 15 amino acids. Germline CDR1 is MNHNS and CDR2 is SASEGT. CDR3 DNA sequence: TGTGCCAGCAGTGAAAACAGGGCGGCGAGAGAGACCCAGTACTTC. This sequence encodes CASSENRAARETQYF.

This clone was counted a single time. The gene calls are TRBV2 and TRBJ1-1; D gene ambiguous. Trimming pared 6 bases from V and 0 bases from J, leaving 5 bases between. The germline V gene encodes CDR1 SNHLY and CDR2 FYNNEI. This CDR3 contains 12 residues. Here the CDR3 reads CASSQVNTEAFF. In DNA form, the CDR3 reads TGTGCCAGCAGCCAGGTGAACACTGAAGCTTTCTTT.

This sequence joins TRBV20-1 and TRBJ2-7; 13 bases are shared with TRBD2. The CDR3 spans 16 residues. Germline V gives CDR1 DFQATT, CDR2 SNEGSKA (reference sequence). V shed 3 bases, J shed 2 bases, and the junction held 7 bases outside the gene matches. This chain's CDR3 is CSASPLLAGGPYEQYF. The CDR3 region has the DNA TGCAGTGCTAGTCCGCTACTAGCGGGAGGGCCCTACGAGCAGTACTTC.